This is a list of T cell receptor beta chains from one sample in a study of blood T cell repertoires in COVID-19. Clones were read by immunoSEQ multiplex PCR, and TCRdb kept only the in-frame ones, dropping some. The sample gives 100,000 to 120,000 clones, roughly 85% of which show up once; less than 15% is in the top ten. The sequencing input was peripheral blood. These receptors originate from a human donor in a cohort sampled during active COVID-19. CDR3s include the opening cysteine and the closing phenylalanine or tryptophan.

j_call v_call cdr3_aa
TRBJ1-1 TRBV30 CAWSVTGETEAFF
TRBJ1-2 TRBV27 CASSRRDSSYGYTF
TRBJ2-5 TRBV12-3/TRBV12-4 CASRVQGAATQYF
TRBJ2-7 TRBV6-5 CATAGQQNEQYF
TRBJ2-1 TRBV4-2 CASSQGGTGGAEEQFF
TRBJ2-7 TRBV14 CASSPLPGLAGGKDEQYF
TRBJ1-2 TRBV5-4 CASSTPLQGDNYGYTF
TRBJ2-1 TRBV4-3 CASSQLSGEQFF
TRBJ1-2 TRBV6-2/TRBV6-3 CASSYLTGGYGYTF
TRBJ1-2 TRBV6-5 CASTRGGYGYTF
TRBJ1-6 TRBV3-1/TRBV3-2 CASSQVSSSAPLHF
TRBJ2-1 TRBV9 CASSVGDRGAEQFF
TRBJ1-6 TRBV19 CASSMRTGANSPLHF
TRBJ1-2 TRBV6-2/TRBV6-3 CASSYDLGQVYGYTF
TRBJ1-5 TRBV19 CATGGTDRQPQHF
TRBJ2-7 TRBV28 CASSSGLAGVSEQYF
TRBJ2-2 TRBV3-1/TRBV3-2 CASSLGQGVTGELFF
TRBJ1-5 TRBV6-2/TRBV6-3 CASSRESYQPQHF
TRBJ2-3 TRBV5-1 CASSSGTGEGTDTQYF
TRBJ2-6 TRBV7-9 CASSLEGRDSGANVLTF
TRBJ2-3 TRBV5-1 CASSAQTGGNGDTQYF
TRBJ2-7 TRBV7-6 CASSPTTGIEAEQYF
TRBJ1-2 TRBV27 CASSRQVCGYTF
TRBJ2-1 TRBV6-5 CASRKGLAVYNEQFF
TRBJ1-4 TRBV5-1 CASSLGGQVGEKLFF
TRBJ1-6 TRBV18 CASSPPDSRNSPLHF
TRBJ1-6 TRBV3-1/TRBV3-2 CASSLKPPNSPLHF
TRBJ2-2 TRBV14 CASSRVVERFANTGELFF
TRBJ1-3 TRBV10-2 CASREGGTGVSGNTIYF
TRBJ2-2 TRBV7-2 CASGPPGQGATGELFF
TRBJ2-2 TRBV3-1/TRBV3-2 CASSQLRGTGELFF
TRBJ2-7 TRBV11-2 CASSLAGGSYEQYF
TRBJ2-1 TRBV6-2/TRBV6-3 CASSRSGGPYNEQFF
TRBJ1-2 TRBV6-1 CASSEVDYGYTF
TRBJ1-1 TRBV24-1 CATSRIGLYGTGGFF
TRBJ2-7 TRBV6-2/TRBV6-3 CASSYSPQDEQYF
TRBJ2-1 TRBV5-4 CASSLRQGAVNEQFF
TRBJ1-2 TRBV10-3 CATYQRDSQRYYGYTF
TRBJ1-3 TRBV5-1 CASSLGASLSGNTIYF
TRBJ1-1 TRBV14 CASSPRSGEANTEAFF
TRBJ1-3 TRBV6-2/TRBV6-3 CASSYAGRPGNTIYF
TRBJ2-1 TRBV19 CASSTRLAGGRYNEQFF
TRBJ2-5 TRBV7-2 CASSPDRGYQETQYF
TRBJ1-5 TRBV9 CASSLGQGLNQPQHF